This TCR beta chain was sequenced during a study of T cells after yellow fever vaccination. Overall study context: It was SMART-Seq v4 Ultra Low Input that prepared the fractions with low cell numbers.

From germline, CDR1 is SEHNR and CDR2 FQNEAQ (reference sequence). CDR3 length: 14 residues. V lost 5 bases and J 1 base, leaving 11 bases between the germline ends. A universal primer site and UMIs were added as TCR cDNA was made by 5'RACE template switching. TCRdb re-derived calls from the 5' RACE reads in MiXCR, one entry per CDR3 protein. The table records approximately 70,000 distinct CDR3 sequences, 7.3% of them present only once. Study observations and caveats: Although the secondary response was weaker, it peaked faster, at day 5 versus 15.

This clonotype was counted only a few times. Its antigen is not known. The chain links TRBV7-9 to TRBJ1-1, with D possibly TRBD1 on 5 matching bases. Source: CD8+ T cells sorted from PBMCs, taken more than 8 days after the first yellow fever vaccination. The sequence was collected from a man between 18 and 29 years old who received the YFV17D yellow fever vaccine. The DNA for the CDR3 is TGTGCCAGCAGCCGTGACAGCCAGAACACTGAAGCTTTCTTT. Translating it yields CASSRDSQNTEAFF. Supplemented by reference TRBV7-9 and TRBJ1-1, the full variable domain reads DTGVSQNPRHKITKRGQNVTFRCDPISEHNRLYWYRQTLGQGPEFLTYFQNEAQLEKSRLLSDRFSAERPKGSFSTLEIQRTEQGDSAMYLCASSRDSQNTEAFFGQGTRLTVV.